The source of this TCR beta chain is a study of T cell responses to AZD1222 COVID-19 vaccine (dated by TCRdb to the early 2020s). Some background on the complete study: AZD1222 recipients given second doses at about 4 weeks or at about 12 weeks were pooled, since spike-specific TCR depth and breadth were not found to differ between the two schedules. A total of around 240 trial participants underwent TCR sequencing, of whom 207 received two doses of AZD1222 and some 26 received two doses of the MenACWY control vaccine. Enrollment into the trials was organized by age into subgroups of 18-55, 56-69 and 70-plus years, and those subgroups contained roughly 150, 30 and 60 TCR-sequenced participants, respectively.

Broader findings and caveats from the paper: Because no day 14 peak-response samples were available, repertoires were characterized only after the peak T cell response. Conclusions about previously exposed vaccinees are limited because only a handful of AZD1222 recipients were SARS-CoV-2 seropositive at baseline. Nearly half of unique spike-specific TCRs reportedly recognized epitopes outside regions mutated in the B.1.351 and B.1.1.7 variants. Most participants were white British and females outnumbered males, and the authors suggested that clonal diversity may have been underestimated. The whole spike protein was spanned by vaccine-associated CD4 TCRs, and dominant responses were seen in regions 160-218 and 743-854. After two AZD1222 doses, spike-specific TCR breadth and depth were significantly higher than at day 0 and than in MenACWY recipients. The 56-69-year group was small, and its depth increase did not reach significance, likely because of low power.

CDR1 SGHAT and CDR2 FQNNGV were looked up in the germline V gene. The CDR3 runs 15 residues from the cysteine to the phenylalanine. Solely the CDR3 DNA is kept, with 45 bases framed from the first base. Trimming removed 7 bases from V and 1 base from J, leaving 16 bases between the germline ends. The CDR3 regions of human TCRbeta chains were subjected to immunosequencing. The paper's processing steps were these. TCRs in the repertoires were compared against a reference library of SARS-CoV-2-specific TCRs that had been generated with the MIRA antigen-specificity platform. Breadth meant the fraction of unique TCRs that were SARS-CoV-2-associated, whereas depth meant the fraction of total T cells that were SARS-CoV-2-associated. Using the MIRA data, every spike-specific TCR was mapped to the spike region that the TCR reacted to and assigned to either a CD4 or a CD8 class. Log10-transformed breadth and depth values were compared by one-way ANOVA with Sidak's multiple comparisons tests. TCRdb stores this immuneACCESS table with in-frame sequences only. Part of the clones is absent; in the studies checked, under half of the shortfall reflects unresolved V genes, and no reason is known for the rest. The V and J calls and clone size come from that table; D and trimming were worked out from the DNA. The sample records fewer than 110,000 clones, less than 95% of which are singletons. The ten top clones hold about 5% of the sample.

The intended sense of this specimen's time point label: baseline before first vaccination. Vaccinee samples were obtained from the UK trials COV001 and COV002, which included a single-blind randomized controlled phase 2/3 trial of AZD1222 (ChAdOx1 nCoV-19) in healthy adults. For TCRbeta chain sequencing, PBMC samples from trial participants were taken at day 0 and at day 28 after the second dose. About this clone itself: What this receptor recognizes is not known. The sample holds no much larger clone one base away, and base qualities are not on file.

The sequence was obtained from an adult in good health. Recombination connected TRBV11-2 to TRBJ2-5, and perhaps TRBD2 as D gene, on 6 matching bases. The source material was peripheral blood, sampled on day 0 of AZD1222 vaccination. The CDR3 region has the sequence CASTTLGGLQETQYF. The DNA sequence is TGTGCCAGCACCACTTTGGGGGGACTCCAAGAGACCCAGTACTTC.